The 6 T cell receptor beta chains listed next were all sequenced from one sample in a study of OX40 agonist ivuxolimab in advanced cancers. TCRdb keeps only in-frame clones here, not all; method: immunoSEQ multiplex PCR. The sample lists about 130,000 clones, approximately 90% occurring once. The material was CD4+ or CD8+ T cells sorted from blood, obtained in a trial of the OX40 agonist ivuxolimab. The source is an adult with an advanced solid tumor such as melanoma, head and neck, liver or kidney cancer.

This chain joins TRBV19 and TRBJ1-1; D remains ambiguous. This CDR3 contains 14 residues. V was clipped by 3 bases and J by 2 bases, with 10 bases between them. The germline CDR1 and CDR2 sequences are LNHDA and SQIVND (reference sequence). CDR3 in amino acids: CASSISSGNTEAFF. DNA of the CDR3: TGTGCCAGTAGTATTTCCTCCGGAAACACTGAAGCTTTCTTT. The full variable domain, its missing parts supplied by reference TRBV19 and TRBJ1-1, is DGGITQSPKYLFRKEGQNVTLSCEQNLNHDAMYWYRQDPGQGLRLIYYSQIVNDFQKGDIAEGYSVSREKKESFPLTVTSAQKNPTAFYLCASSISSGNTEAFFGQGTRLTVV.

The chain combines TRBV5-1 with TRBJ2-7; 8 bases agree with TRBD1. V trimming: 0 bases; J trimming: 3 bases; junction bases outside the gene matches: 8. Germline V gives CDR1 SGHRS, CDR2 YFSETQ. CDR3 size: 16 residues. The CDR3 bases are TGCGCCAGCAGCTTGGCCGGGACAGGACGGAGCTACGAGCAGTACTTC. It yields the protein CASSLAGTGRSYEQYF.

This clone showed up just once. This chain connects TRBV19 to TRBJ1-2; tentatively, D is TRBD1 (5 bases). Germline lookup yields CDR1 LNHDA and CDR2 SQIVND (reference sequence). V lost 5 bases, J lost 0 bases, and 13 bases lay in between. CDR3 size: 15 residues. This CDR3 reads CASSPGLTSNYGYTF. The CDR3 DNA reads as TGTGCCAGTAGTCCAGGGCTTACTTCTAACTATGGCTACACCTTC.

This sequence joins TRBV5-1 and TRBJ2-2; possible D gene TRBD1, 6 bases. The CDR3 consists of 14 residues. V was clipped by 9 bases and J by 0 bases, with 12 bases between them. Germline CDR1 SGHRS, CDR2 YFSETQ. The chain's CDR3 is CATYWDTNTGELFF. The CDR3, as DNA: TGCGCCACCTACTGGGACACGAACACCGGGGAGCTGTTTTTT.

CDR3 amino acids: CASSLGTVSSYEQYF. The CDR3 region has the DNA TGTGCCAGCAGCCTAGGGACCGTTAGCTCCTACGAGCAGTACTTC. The chain employs TRBV9 and TRBJ2-7; TRBD1 or TRBD2 may be the D gene (5 bases each). The CDR3 has 15 amino acids. Germline CDR1 is SGDLS and CDR2 is YYNGEE. V lost 4 bases, J lost 0 bases, and 14 bases lay in between.

V gene TRBV28 combines with J gene TRBJ2-5, with D tentatively TRBD1 (6 bases). CDR1 is MDHEN, CDR2 SYDVKM, per germline. V lost 5 bases to trimming and J lost 5 bases, with 12 bases between them. This CDR3 spans 13 amino acids. CDR3 nucleotide sequence: TGTGCCAGCAGTCTTCGACAGGTGGAGACCCAGTACTTC. Encoded protein: CASSLRQVETQYF.